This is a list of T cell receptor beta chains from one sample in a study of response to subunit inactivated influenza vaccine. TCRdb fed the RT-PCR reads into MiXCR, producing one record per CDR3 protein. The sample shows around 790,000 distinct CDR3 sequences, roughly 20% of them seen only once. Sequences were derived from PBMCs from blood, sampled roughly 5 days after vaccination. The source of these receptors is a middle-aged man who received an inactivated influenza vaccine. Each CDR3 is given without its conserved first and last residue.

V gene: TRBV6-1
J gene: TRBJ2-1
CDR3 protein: ASSPGLEGTEQF

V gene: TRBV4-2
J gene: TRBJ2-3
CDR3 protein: ASSQERVVDTQY

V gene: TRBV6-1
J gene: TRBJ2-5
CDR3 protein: ASSNPGGRRETQY

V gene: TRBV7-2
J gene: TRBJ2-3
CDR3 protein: ASSPQVSQTDTQY

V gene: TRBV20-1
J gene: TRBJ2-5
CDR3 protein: SARVHRTVEETQY

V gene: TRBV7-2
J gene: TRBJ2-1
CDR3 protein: ASSLYRSSYNEQF

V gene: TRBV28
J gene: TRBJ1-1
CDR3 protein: ASSILRGLGTEAF

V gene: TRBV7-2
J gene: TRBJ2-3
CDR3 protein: ASSPRDSPDTQY

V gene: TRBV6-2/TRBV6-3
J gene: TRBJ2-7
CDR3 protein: ASSYGGSYEQY

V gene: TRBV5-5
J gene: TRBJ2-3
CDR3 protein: ASSLKEQRLSTDTQY

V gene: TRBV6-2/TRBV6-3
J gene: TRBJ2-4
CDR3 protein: ASSYGGAGSNIQY

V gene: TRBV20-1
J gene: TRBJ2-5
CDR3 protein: SARDNRGSRKTQY

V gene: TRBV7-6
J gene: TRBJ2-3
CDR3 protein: ASSSGGMDTQY

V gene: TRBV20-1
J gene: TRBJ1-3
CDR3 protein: SASMDPSGNTIY

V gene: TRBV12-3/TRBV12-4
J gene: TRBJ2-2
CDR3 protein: ASSPTGRHTGELF

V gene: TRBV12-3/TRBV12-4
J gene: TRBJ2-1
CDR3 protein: ASSPPEGPDGDEQF

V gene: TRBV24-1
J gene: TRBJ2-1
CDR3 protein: ATSDSGTSGMGEQF

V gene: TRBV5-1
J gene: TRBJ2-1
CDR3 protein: ASSLGQIGRDEQF